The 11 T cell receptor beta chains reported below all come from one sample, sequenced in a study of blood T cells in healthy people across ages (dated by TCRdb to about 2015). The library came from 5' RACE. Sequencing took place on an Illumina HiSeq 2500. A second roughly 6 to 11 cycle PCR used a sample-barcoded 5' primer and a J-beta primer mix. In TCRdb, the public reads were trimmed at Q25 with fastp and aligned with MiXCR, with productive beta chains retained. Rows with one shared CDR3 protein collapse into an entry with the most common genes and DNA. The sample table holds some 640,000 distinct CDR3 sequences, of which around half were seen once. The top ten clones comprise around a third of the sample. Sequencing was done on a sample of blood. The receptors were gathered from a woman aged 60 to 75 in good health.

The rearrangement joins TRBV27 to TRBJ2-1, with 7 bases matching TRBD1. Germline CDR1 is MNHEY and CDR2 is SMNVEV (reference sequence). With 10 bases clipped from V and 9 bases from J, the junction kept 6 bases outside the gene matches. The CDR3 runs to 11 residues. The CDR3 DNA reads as TGTGCCAACCAGGGGGAGAGTGAGCAGTTCTTC. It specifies CANQGESEQFF.

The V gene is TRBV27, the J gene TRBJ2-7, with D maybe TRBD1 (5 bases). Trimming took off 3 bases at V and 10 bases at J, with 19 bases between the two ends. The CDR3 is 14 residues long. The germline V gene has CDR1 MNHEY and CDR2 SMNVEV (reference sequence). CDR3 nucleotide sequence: TGTGCCAGCAGTTTGGGGCGCCGAAGTGATGACCAGTACTTC. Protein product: CASSLGRRSDDQYF.

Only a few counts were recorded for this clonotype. CDR3 in DNA: TGTGCCAGCAGTTTCCTCAGGGGGCGGGGAGATACGCAGTATTTT. Protein product: CASSFLRGRGDTQYF. The rearrangement links TRBV12-3 or TRBV12-4 to TRBJ2-3; 8 bases fit TRBD1. V was pared by 3 bases and J by 5 bases, with 7 bases of the junction left unmatched. This CDR3 is built from 15 residues.

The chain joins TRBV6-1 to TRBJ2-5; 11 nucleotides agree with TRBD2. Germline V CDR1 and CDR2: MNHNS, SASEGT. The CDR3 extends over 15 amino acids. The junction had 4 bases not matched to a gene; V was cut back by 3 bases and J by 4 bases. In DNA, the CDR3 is TGTGCCAGCAGTGATAGTGGGACTAGCGGAGAGACCCAGTACTTC. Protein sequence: CASSDSGTSGETQYF.

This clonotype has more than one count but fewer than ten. CDR3 protein: CASQRRVTEVYNEQFF. The CDR3 coding sequence is TGTGCCAGCCAGCGCCGAGTGACCGAAGTCTACAATGAGCAGTTCTTC. This chain uses TRBV27 with TRBJ2-1; D remains ambiguous. Trimming took off 8 bases at V and 3 bases at J, with 20 bases between the two ends. The CDR3 sequence is 16 residues long. Germline CDR1 reads MNHEY; CDR2 reads SMNVEV (reference sequence).

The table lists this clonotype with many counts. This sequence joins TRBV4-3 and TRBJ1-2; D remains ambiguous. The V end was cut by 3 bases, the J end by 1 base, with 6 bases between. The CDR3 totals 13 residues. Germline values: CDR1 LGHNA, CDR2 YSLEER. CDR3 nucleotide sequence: TGCGCCAGCAGCCACACAGATAACTATGGCTACACCTTC. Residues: CASSHTDNYGYTF.

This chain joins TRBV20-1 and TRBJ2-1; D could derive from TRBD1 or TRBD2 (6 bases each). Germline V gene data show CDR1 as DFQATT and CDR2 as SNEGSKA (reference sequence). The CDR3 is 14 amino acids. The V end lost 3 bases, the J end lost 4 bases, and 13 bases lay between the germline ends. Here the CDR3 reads CSARLGGLYNEQFF. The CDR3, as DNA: TGCAGTGCTAGGCTCGGGGGCCTATACAATGAGCAGTTCTTC.

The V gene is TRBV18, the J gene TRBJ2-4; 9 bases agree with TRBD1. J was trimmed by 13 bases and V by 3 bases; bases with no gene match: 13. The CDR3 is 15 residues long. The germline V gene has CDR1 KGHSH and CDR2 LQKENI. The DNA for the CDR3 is TGTGCCAGCTCACCGGCTGCGACAGGGGGTATAAAGCAGTACTTC. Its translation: CASSPAATGGIKQYF.

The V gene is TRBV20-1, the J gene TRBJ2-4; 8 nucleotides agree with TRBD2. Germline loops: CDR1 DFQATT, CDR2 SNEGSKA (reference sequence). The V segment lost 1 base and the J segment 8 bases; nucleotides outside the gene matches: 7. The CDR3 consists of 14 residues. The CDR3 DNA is TGCAGTGCTAGAGTCGGAAGCGGGAGTTACATTCAGTACTTC. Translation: CSARVGSGSYIQYF.

CDR3 nucleotides: TGTGCCAGCACCATGGACCGGCGCACAGATACGCAGTATTTT. Its translation: CASTMDRRTDTQYF. J is TRBJ2-3 and V is TRBV2; no clear D. V lost 7 bases and J lost 1, with 12 bases in between. This CDR3 has 14 amino acids. Germline values: CDR1 SNHLY, CDR2 FYNNEI.

CDR3 sequence reads: CASSQGASGARENTEAFF. DNA for the CDR3: TGCGCCAGCAGCCAAGGGGCTTCCGGGGCGCGCGAGAACACTGAAGCTTTCTTT. The rearrangement uses TRBV4-3 and TRBJ1-1, with D perhaps matching TRBD1 (5 bases). The CDR3 runs 18 residues. V was shortened by 1 base and J by 1 base, with 19 bases between the two germline ends. Germline assignment: CDR1 LGHNA and CDR2 YSLEER.